Included here is one T cell receptor (beta chain) sequence, with context. The sample comes from a study of PD-L1 blockade in urothelial cancer. The wider study: Male sex and bladder-origin urothelial cancer characterized about 85% of the 29 patients. Blood analysis was done at 3 weeks (second dose) and 6 weeks after treatment began. Per blood sample, T cells had a median of around 150,000.

Time point reported: pretreatment peripheral blood. Enrolled patients showed locally advanced or metastatic urothelial carcinoma. Profiling relied on immunoSEQ multiplex PCR, and the TCRdb table lists in-frame clones only, not all of them. The data contain 130,000 or so clones, 70% to 85% of them singletons. The sample was PBMCs, taken around atezolizumab (anti-PD-L1) treatment. The TCR was taken from a man aged 45-65 years with urothelial cancer.

This chain's CDR3 is CASSNQGLAGNNEQFF. Written as DNA, the CDR3 is TGTGCCAGCTCAAACCAAGGCCTAGCGGGTAACAATGAGCAGTTCTTC. The V call is TRBV18, the J call TRBJ2-1; 8 bases line up with TRBD2. The CDR3 runs to 16 residues. Germline-derived CDR1 and CDR2 are KGHSH and LQKENI. Unmatched junction bases numbered 11, after V lost 5 bases and J lost 5 bases.